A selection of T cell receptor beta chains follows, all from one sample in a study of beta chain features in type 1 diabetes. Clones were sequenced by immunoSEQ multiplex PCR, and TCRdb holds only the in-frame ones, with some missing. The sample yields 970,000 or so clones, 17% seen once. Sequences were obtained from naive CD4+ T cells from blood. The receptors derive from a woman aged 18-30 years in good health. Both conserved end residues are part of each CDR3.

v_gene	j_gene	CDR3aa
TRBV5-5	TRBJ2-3	CASSYPWGTSGTDTQYF
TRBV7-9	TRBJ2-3	CASSLGGIQYTQYF
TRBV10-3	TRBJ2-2	CAIIGSGKAGELFF
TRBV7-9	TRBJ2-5	CASSLDPGGETQYF
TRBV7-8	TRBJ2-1	CASSLLGQGSEQFF
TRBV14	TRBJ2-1	CASSPGGTSGNNEQFF
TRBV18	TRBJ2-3	CASSPPGGGGLTDTQYF
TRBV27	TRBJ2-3	CASSAWGGHNTQYF
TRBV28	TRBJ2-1	CASSLPQGGGEQFF
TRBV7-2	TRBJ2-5	CASSSVEETQYF
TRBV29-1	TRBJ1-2	CSAHHPRAGGTYGYTF
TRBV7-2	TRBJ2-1	CASSLDSLNNEQFF